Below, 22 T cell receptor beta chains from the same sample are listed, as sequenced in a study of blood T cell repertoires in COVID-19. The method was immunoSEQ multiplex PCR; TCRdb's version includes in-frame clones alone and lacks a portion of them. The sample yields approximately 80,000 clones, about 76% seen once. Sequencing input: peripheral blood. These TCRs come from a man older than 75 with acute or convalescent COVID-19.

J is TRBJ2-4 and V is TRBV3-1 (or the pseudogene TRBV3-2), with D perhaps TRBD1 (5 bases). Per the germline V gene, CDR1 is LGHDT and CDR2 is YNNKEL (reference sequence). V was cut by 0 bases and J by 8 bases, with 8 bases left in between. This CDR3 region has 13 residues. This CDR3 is CASSQDFRDIQYF. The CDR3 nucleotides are TGTGCCAGCAGCCAAGATTTCAGGGACATTCAGTACTTC.

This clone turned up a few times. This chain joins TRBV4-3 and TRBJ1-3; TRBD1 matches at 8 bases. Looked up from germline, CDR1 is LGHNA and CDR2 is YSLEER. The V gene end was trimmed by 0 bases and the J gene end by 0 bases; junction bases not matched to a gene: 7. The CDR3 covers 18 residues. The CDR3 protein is CASSQDGGQAYSGNTIYF. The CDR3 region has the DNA TGCGCCAGCAGCCAAGATGGGGGACAGGCCTACTCTGGAAACACCATATATTTT.

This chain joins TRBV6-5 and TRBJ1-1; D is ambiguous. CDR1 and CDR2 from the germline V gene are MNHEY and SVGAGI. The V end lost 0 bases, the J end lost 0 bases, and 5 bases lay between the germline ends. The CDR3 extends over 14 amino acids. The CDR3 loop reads CASSYSTLNTEAFF. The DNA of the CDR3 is TGTGCCAGCAGTTACTCCACACTGAACACTGAAGCTTTCTTT.

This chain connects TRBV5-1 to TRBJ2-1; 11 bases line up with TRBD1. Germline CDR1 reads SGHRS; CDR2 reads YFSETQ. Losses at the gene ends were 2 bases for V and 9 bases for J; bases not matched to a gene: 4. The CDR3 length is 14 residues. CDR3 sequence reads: CASSLGQGATEQFF. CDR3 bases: TGCGCCAGCAGCTTAGGACAGGGGGCTACTGAGCAGTTCTTC.

The CDR3 sequence: CASSYTPGQGYNEQFF. The CDR3 DNA reads as TGTGCCAGCAGTTACACCCCGGGACAGGGTTACAATGAGCAGTTCTTC. The rearrangement links TRBV6-5 to TRBJ2-1; 9 bases fit TRBD1. Germline CDR1 reads MNHEY; CDR2 reads SVGAGI. The trim removed 2 bases at V and 4 bases at J, leaving 6 bases unmatched. CDR3 length: 16 amino acids.

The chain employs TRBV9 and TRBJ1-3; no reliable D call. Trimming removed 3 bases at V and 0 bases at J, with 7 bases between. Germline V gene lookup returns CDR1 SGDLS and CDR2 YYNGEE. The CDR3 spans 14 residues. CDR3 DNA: TGTGCCAGCAGCGATTCCGTCTCTGGAAACACCATATATTTT. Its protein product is CASSDSVSGNTIYF.

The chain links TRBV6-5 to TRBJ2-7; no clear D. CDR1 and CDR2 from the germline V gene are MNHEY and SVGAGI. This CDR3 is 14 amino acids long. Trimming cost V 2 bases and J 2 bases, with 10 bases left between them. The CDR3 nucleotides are TGTGCCAGCAGTTACACCCGACAAGCCTACGAGCAGTACTTC. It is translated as CASSYTRQAYEQYF.

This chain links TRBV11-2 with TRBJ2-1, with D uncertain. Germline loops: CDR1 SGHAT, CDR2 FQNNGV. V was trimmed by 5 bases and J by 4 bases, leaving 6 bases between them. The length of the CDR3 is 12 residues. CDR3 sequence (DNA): TGTGCCAGCAGCCCCAGTTACAATGAGCAGTTCTTC. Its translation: CASSPSYNEQFF.

The CDR3: CASSYSQGYYEQYF. The CDR3 bases are TGTGCCAGCAGTTATAGCCAGGGGTACTACGAGCAGTACTTC. This rearrangement joins TRBV6-6 to TRBJ2-7; TRBD1 is a possible D gene (6 bases). The CDR3 contains 14 residues. CDR1 MNHNY and CDR2 SVGAGI come from the germline V gene (reference sequence). The V and J ends lost 3 bases and 3 bases respectively, with 12 bases between them.

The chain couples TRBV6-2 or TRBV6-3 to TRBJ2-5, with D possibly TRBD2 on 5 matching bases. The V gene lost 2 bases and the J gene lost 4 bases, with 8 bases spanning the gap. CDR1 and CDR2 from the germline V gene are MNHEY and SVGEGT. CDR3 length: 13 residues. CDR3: CASSYAEGETQYF. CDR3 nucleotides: TGTGCCAGCAGTTACGCAGAGGGAGAGACCCAGTACTTC.

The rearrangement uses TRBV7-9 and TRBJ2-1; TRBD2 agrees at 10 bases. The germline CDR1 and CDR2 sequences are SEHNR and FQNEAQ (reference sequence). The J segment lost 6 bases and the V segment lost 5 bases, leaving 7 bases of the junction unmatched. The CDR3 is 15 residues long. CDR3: CASSPSGRGGNEQFF. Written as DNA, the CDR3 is TGTGCCAGCAGCCCCAGCGGGAGGGGGGGCAATGAGCAGTTCTTC.

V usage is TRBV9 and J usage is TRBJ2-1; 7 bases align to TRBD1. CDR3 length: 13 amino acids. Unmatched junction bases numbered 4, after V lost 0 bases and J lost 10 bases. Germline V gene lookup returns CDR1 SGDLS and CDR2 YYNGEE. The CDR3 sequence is CASSVGGQREQFF. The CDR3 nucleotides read TGTGCCAGCAGCGTAGGGGGACAGAGAGAGCAGTTCTTC. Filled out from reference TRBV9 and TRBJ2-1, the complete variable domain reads DSGVTQTPKHLITATGQRVTLRCSPRSGDLSVYWYQQSLDQGLQFLIQYYNGEERAKGNILERFSAQQFPDLHSELNLSSLELGDSALYFCASSVGGQREQFFGPGTRLTVL.

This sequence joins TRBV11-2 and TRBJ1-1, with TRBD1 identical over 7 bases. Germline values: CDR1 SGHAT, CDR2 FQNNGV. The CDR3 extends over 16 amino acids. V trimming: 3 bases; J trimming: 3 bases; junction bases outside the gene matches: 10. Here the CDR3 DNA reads TGTGCCAGCAGCTTGGGGAAACAGGGGACGCACACTGAAGCTTTCTTT. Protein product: CASSLGKQGTHTEAFF.

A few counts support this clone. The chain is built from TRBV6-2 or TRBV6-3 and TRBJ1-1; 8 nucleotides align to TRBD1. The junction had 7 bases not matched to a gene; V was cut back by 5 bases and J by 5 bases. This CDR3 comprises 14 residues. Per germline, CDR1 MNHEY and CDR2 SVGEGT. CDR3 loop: CASSRTGGGTEAFF. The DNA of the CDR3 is TGTGCCAGCAGTCGAACAGGGGGTGGGACTGAAGCTTTCTTT.

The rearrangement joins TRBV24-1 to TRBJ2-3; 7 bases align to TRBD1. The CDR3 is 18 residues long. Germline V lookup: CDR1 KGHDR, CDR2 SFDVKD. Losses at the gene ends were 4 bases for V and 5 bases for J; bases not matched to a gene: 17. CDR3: CATSDLGRTGVSLDTQYF. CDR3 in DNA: TGTGCCACCAGTGACCTGGGCCGGACAGGTGTTAGTTTAGATACGCAGTATTTT.

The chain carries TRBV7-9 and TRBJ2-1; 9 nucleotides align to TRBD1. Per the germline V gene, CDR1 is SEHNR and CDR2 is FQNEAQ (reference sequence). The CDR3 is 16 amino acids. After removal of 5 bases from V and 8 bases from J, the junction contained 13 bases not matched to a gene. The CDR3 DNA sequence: TGTGCCAGCAGCACACTAACCGGGACAGGGTTTTATGAGCAGTTCTTC. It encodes CASSTLTGTGFYEQFF.

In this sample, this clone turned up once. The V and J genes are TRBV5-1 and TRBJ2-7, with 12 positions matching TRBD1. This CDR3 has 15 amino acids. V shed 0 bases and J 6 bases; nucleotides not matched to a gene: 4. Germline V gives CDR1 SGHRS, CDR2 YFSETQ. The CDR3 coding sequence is TGCGCCAGCAGCTTGGACGGGACAGGGGGCGGCGAGCAGTACTTC. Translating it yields CASSLDGTGGGEQYF. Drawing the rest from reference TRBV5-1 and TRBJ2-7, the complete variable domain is KAGVTQTPRYLIKTRGQQVTLSCSPISGHRSVSWYQQTPGQGLQFLFEYFSETQRNKGNFPGRFSGRQFSNSRSEMNVSTLELGDSALYLCASSLDGTGGGEQYFGPGTRLTVT.

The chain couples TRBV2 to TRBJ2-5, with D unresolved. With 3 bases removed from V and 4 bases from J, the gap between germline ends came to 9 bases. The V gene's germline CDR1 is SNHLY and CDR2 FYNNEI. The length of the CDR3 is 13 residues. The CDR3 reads CASSDYLPETQYF. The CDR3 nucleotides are TGTGCCAGCAGTGACTACCTCCCAGAGACCCAGTACTTC.

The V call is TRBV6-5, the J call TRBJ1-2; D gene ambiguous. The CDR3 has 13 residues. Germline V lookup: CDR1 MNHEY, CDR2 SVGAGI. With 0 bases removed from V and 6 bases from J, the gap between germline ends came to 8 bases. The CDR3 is CASSYSWADGYTF. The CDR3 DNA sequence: TGTGCCAGCAGTTACTCGTGGGCAGATGGCTACACCTTC.

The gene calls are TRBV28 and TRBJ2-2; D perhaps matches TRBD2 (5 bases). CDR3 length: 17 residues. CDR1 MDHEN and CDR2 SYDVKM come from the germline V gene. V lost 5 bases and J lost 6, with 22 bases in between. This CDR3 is CASSRPGLHLRSGELFF. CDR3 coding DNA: TGTGCCAGCAGTCGACCCGGACTGCACTTGAGGTCCGGGGAGCTGTTTTTT.

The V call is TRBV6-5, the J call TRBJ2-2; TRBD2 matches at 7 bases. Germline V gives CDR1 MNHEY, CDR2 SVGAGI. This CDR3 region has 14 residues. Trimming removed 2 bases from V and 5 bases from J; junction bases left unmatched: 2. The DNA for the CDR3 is TGTGCCAGCAGTTACGAGCGGGGAACCGGGGAGCTGTTTTTT. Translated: CASSYERGTGELFF.

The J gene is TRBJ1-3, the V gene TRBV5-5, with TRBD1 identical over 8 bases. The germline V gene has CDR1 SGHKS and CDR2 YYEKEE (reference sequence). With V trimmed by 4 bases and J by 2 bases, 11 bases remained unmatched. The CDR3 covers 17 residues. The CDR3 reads CASSPIFGQGPGNTIYF. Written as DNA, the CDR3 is TGTGCCAGCAGCCCAATATTTGGACAGGGCCCTGGAAACACCATATATTTT.